This TCR beta chain is drawn from a study of CD8 T cells in ankylosing spondylitis. General study points: Disease-linked clones were reportedly significantly enriched in matched ankylosing spondylitis synovial fluid. There was a TCR beta motif, made of eight highly homologous variants, that appeared characteristic of ankylosing spondylitis blood. Past research had described some motif variants in reactive arthritis synovial fluid and blood.

As to this clonotype: Antigen unknown.

Scientists made TCR beta libraries using quantitative 5'-RACE with molecular barcodes. Using its own MiXCR run on the 5' RACE reads, TCRdb lists one record per CDR3 protein. Of around 770,000 distinct CDR3 sequences in the sample, 10% to 15% are singletons; the top ten hold approximately 0.51%. The sequence derives from a male donor with ankylosing spondylitis. The sample was blood, either unsorted or a sorted T cell fraction (not recorded which).

CDR3 sequence: CASSNDRNQPQHF. The CDR3 DNA follows: TGTGCCAGCAGTAACGACAGAAATCAGCCCCAGCATTTT. The gene calls are TRBV6-5 and TRBJ1-5, with D perhaps matching TRBD1 (5 bases). The CDR3 sequence is 13 residues long. V dropped 5 bases and J dropped 4 bases, with 9 bases sitting between them. Germline V gene sequence: CDR1 MNHEY, CDR2 SVGAGI.